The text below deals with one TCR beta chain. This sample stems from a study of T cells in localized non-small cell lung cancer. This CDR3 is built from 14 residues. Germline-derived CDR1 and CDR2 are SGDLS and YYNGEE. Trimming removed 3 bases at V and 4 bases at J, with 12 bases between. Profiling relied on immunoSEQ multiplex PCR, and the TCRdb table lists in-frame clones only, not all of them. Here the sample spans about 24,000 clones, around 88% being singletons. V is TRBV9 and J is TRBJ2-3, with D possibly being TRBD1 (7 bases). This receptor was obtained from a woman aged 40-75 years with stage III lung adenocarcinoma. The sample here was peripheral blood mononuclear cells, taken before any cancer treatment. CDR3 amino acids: CASSAGGNPDTQYF. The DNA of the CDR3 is TGTGCCAGCAGCGCAGGGGGGAACCCAGATACGCAGTATTTT.